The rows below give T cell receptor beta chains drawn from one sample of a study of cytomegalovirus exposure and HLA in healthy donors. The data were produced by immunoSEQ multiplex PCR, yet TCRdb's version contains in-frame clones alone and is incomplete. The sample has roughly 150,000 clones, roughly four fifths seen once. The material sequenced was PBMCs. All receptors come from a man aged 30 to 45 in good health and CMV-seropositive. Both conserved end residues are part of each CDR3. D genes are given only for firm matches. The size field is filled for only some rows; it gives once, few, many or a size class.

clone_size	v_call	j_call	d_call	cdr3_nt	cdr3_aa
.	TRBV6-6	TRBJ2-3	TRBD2	TGTGCCAGCAGTCCGGGACTAGCGGGGGGTGCAGATACGCAGTATTTT	CASSPGLAGGADTQYF
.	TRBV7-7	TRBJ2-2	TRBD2	TGTGCCAGCAGCGCAACTAGCGTGGTGGCCGGGGAGCTGTTTTTT	CASSATSVVAGELFF
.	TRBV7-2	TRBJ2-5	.	TGTGCCAGCAGCTTAGGGCCCCGAGGCGGGAAAGAGACCCAGTACTTC	CASSLGPRGGKETQYF
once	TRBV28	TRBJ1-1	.	TGTGCCAGCAGTTTAGTACAGGCGAACACTGAAGCTTTCTTT	CASSLVQANTEAFF
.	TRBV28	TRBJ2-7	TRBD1	TGTGCCAGCAGTTTCGTGACAGGGTCCTACCCTCGCTCCTACGAGCAGTACTTC	CASSFVTGSYPRSYEQYF
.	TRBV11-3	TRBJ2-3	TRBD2	TGTGCCAGCAGCCCCGGACTAGCGGGGACTACAGATACGCAGTATTTT	CASSPGLAGTTDTQYF
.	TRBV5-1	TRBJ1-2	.	TGCGCCAGCAGCTTAGGTCCCGACCCGGGACGGGAGGATGGCTACACCTTC	CASSLGPDPGREDGYTF
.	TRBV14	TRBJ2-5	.	TGTGCCAGCAGCCAAGTATGGAGGCATAAGTACTTC	CASSQVWRHKYF
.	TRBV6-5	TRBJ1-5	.	TGTGCCAGCAGTATGGGGCTGGGTAGCAATCAGCCCCAGCATTTT	CASSMGLGSNQPQHF
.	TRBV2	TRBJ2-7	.	TGTGCCAGCAGTGCCGCCATCCCAGGGGTCTACGAGCAGTACTTC	CASSAAIPGVYEQYF
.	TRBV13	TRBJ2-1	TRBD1	TGTGCCAGCAGCCCACGCGGACAGGGGGGCAATGAGCAGTTCTTC	CASSPRGQGGNEQFF
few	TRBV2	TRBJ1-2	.	TGTGCCAGCAGTAACGACAGGATTCGCTACACCTTC	CASSNDRIRYTF
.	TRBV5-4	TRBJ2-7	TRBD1	TGTGCCAGCAGCTTGATAGGGACAGGTACCTACGAGCAGTACTTC	CASSLIGTGTYEQYF
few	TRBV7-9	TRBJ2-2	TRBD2	TGTGCCAGCAGCCTTAGCAGCGGGAGGGCCGCCGGGGAGCTGTTTTTT	CASSLSSGRAAGELFF
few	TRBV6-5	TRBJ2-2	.	TGTGCCAGCGGGACTGGTGCAGCCGGGGAGCTGTTTTTT	CASGTGAAGELFF
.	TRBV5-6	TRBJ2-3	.	TGTGCCAGCAGCCTAACTAGGTTTCTGACAGATACGCAGTATTTT	CASSLTRFLTDTQYF
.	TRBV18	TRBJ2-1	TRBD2	TGTGCCAGCTCACCGACTACTAGCGTTGAGCAGTTCTTC	CASSPTTSVEQFF
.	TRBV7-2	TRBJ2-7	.	TGTGCCAGCAGCCCCTACTCAAAACCCCCCTACGAGCAGTACTTC	CASSPYSKPPYEQYF
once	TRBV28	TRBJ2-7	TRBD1	TGTGCCAGCGGCATACAGGGGCACTACGAGCAGTACTTC	CASGIQGHYEQYF
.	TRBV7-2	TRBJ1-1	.	TGTGCCAGCAGTCCCGGCGGGGGTTGGAGAACTGAAGCTTTCTTT	CASSPGGGWRTEAFF
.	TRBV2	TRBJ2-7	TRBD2	TGTGCCAGCAACCCTTTAGCGGGAGGGTTTGGCGAGCAGTACTTC	CASNPLAGGFGEQYF
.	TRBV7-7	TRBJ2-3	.	TGTGCCAGCAGTCCTAGCAGTAGCACAGATACGCAGTATTTT	CASSPSSSTDTQYF
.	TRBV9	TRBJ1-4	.	TGTGCCAGCAGCGTAGCGGGCGGGGGACCGAGAAAAAATGAAAAACTGTTTTTT	CASSVAGGGPRKNEKLFF
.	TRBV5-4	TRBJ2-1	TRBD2	TGTGCCAGCAGCTTGGCTGCGGGAGGGCGAAATGAGCAGTTCTTC	CASSLAAGGRNEQFF
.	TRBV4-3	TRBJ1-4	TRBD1	TGCGCCAGCAGCCAAGAGACAGGGGGAGAAAAACTGTTTTTT	CASSQETGGEKLFF
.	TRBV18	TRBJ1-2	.	TGTGCCAGCTCACCACGACAGCCTGACGGCTACACCTTC	CASSPRQPDGYTF
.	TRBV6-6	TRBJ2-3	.	TGTGCCAGCAGACATTCTAGCACAGATACGCAGTATTTT	CASRHSSTDTQYF
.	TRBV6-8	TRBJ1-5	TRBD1	TGTGCCAGCCTCCTCATACCCGGGACAGGGGTCTCCAATCAGCCCCAGCATTTT	CASLLIPGTGVSNQPQHF
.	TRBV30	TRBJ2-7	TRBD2	TGTGCCTGGAGCCCTAGCGGGAGGGGCCCCCCCTACGAGCAGTACTTC	CAWSPSGRGPPYEQYF
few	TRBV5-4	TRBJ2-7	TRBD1	TGTGCCAGCAGCTTCGGACAGGGGGCGTGGGAGCAGTACTTC	CASSFGQGAWEQYF
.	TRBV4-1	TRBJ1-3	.	TGCGCCAGCAGCCAAGAATATGGGCTGTCCTCTGGAAACACCATATATTTT	CASSQEYGLSSGNTIYF
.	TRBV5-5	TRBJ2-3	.	TGTGCCAGCAGCTTTGACGGAGGATCCACAGATACGCAGTATTTT	CASSFDGGSTDTQYF
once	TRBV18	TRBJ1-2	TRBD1	TGTGCCAGCTCACTTCAGTGGACAGGGCCAGATGGCTACACCTTC	CASSLQWTGPDGYTF
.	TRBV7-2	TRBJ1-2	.	TGTGCCAGCAGCTTAGGGACAGCACCTCCTAACTATGGCTACACCTTC	CASSLGTAPPNYGYTF
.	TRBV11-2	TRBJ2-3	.	TGTGCCAGCAGCTTCCCTGGCGGGGATACGCAGTATTTT	CASSFPGGDTQYF
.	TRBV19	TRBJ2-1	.	TGTGCCAGTAGTATGCTTTATAGCTACAATGGGCAGTTCTTC	CASSMLYSYNGQFF
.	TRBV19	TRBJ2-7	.	TGTGCCAGTAGTCTAGGAAGGGGGAGTGAGCAGTACTTC	CASSLGRGSEQYF
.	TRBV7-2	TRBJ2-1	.	TGTGCCAGCAGCTTTTCATTTGGGTCAGGGGCGCAGTTCTTC	CASSFSFGSGAQFF
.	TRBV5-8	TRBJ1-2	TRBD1	TGTGCCAGCAGCTTTCGGGGACAGGGTCCTGGCTACACCTTC	CASSFRGQGPGYTF
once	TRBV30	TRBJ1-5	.	TGTGCCTGGAGTGTATTTAGGGGCGGGGTTGGGAGCAATCAGCCCCAGCATTTT	CAWSVFRGGVGSNQPQHF
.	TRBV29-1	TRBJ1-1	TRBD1	TGCAGCGGGAGACAGGGCCGGAACACTGAAGCTTTCTTT	CSGRQGRNTEAFF
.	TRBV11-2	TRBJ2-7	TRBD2	TGTGCCAGCAGCCCACTCGGACGGCTAGCGGGAGAGCGCTACGAGCAGTACTTC	CASSPLGRLAGERYEQYF
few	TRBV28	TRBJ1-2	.	TGTGCCAGCAGTTTAGACGGGCGGGATGGCTACACCTTC	CASSLDGRDGYTF
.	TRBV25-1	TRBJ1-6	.	TGTGCCAGCAGTGCCACTCGGGATTCACCCCTCCACTTT	CASSATRDSPLHF
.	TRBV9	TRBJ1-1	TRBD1	TGTGCCAGCAGCGGATACCCCGGGACAGACACTGAAGCTTTCTTT	CASSGYPGTDTEAFF
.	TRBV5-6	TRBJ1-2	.	TGTGCCAGCAGCGGTTACCGATTACTTAACTATGGCTACACCTTC	CASSGYRLLNYGYTF
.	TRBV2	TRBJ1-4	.	TGTGCCAGCAGCTCAGACATCCCAAAACTGTTTTTT	CASSSDIPKLFF
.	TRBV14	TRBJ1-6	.	TGTGCCAGCAGCCAAGCGCAGGGTTCACCCCTCCACTTT	CASSQAQGSPLHF
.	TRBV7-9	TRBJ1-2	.	TGTGCCAGCAGCTTAGCAGGGAGTGGCTACACCTTC	CASSLAGSGYTF
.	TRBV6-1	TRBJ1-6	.	TGTGCCAGCAGTGAGACCAGGACTTATTCACCCCTCCACTTT	CASSETRTYSPLHF
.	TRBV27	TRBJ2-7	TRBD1	TGTGCCAGCAGTTTACTGGACAGGTACGAGCAGTACTTC	CASSLLDRYEQYF
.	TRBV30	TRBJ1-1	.	TGTGCCTGGACCTCTTACAGGTGGAACACTGAAGCTTTCTTT	CAWTSYRWNTEAFF
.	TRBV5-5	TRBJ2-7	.	TGTGCCAGCAGCTTTCGGACTCCGAACACCTACGAGCAGTACTTC	CASSFRTPNTYEQYF
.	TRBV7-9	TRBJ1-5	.	TGTTCCAGCAGCTCCAGACAGGGCAATCAGCCCCAGCATTTT	CSSSSRQGNQPQHF
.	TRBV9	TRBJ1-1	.	TGTGCCAGCAGCGTAGAGGATGGCGGAGGGGAAGCTTTCTTT	CASSVEDGGGEAFF
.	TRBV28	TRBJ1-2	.	TGTGCCAGCCGAGACAGGATTGTGGGTGGCTACACCTTC	CASRDRIVGGYTF
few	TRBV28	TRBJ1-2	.	TGTGCCAGCAGTGACAGGCGACGACCCAGTGGCTACACCTTC	CASSDRRRPSGYTF
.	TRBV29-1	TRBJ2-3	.	TGCAGCATTGAAACAGAGAGCACAGATACGCAGTATTTT	CSIETESTDTQYF
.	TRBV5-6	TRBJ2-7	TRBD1	TGTGCCAGCAGCTTGGGGGACAGGGTCTACGAGCAGTACTTC	CASSLGDRVYEQYF
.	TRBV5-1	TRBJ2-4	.	TGCGCCAGCAGCCCTTTGACTCCTTCCTTAGCCAAAAACATTCAGTACTTC	CASSPLTPSLAKNIQYF